These T cell receptor beta chains were read from a single sample in a study of blood T cell repertoires in COVID-19. Here immunoSEQ multiplex PCR was the method, and the copy in TCRdb shows in-frame clones only, minus some. Among 60,000 to 65,000 clones, 75% to 95% were seen once, and the ten largest hold about 9.1%. Material for sequencing was peripheral blood. The receptor set was obtained from a woman over 75 with active COVID-19. CDR3s leave out the opening cysteine and the closing phenylalanine or tryptophan. Some rows have no size entry. The others give once, few or many, or a class for an expanded clone.

clone size	V gene	J gene	CDR3 protein
once	TRBV25-1	TRBJ1-4	ASSAFRDSNEKLF
NA	TRBV2	TRBJ1-1	ASSGTVGAEAF
NA	TRBV28	TRBJ1-1	ASSLKRQGGPEAF
NA	TRBV7-2	TRBJ2-1	ASSFVGSGGNEQF
NA	TRBV4-1	TRBJ1-4	ASSQAGTGHEKLF
NA	TRBV28	TRBJ1-2	ASNSERWGFYGYT
once	TRBV27	TRBJ2-5	ASSPPGGAPTQY
NA	TRBV29-1	TRBJ1-1	SVGQTNTEAF
NA	TRBV4-1	TRBJ1-4	ASSQAPGAEDEKLF
NA	TRBV5-1	TRBJ2-1	ASSFTGGKQF
NA	TRBV18	TRBJ2-1	ASSPGLGNEQF
NA	TRBV7-9	TRBJ1-4	ASSPLSGGTNEKLF
NA	TRBV5-1	TRBJ2-3	ASSPRDGADTQY
NA	TRBV11-3	TRBJ2-3	ASSSSPSTDTQY